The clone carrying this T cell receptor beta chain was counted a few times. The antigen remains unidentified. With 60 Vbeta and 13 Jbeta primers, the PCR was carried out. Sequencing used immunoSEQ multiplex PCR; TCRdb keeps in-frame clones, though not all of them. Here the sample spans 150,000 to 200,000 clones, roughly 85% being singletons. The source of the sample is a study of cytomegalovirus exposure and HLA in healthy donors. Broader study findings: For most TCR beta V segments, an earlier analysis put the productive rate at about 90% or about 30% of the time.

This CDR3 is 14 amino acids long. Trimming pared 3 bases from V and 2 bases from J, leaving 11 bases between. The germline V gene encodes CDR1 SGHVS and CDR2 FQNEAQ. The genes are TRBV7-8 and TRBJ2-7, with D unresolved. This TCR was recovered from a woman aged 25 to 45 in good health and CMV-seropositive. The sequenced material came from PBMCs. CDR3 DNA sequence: TGTGCCAGCAGCTTCTTTGACTTACCCTACGAGCAGTACTTC. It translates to CASSFFDLPYEQYF.